Listed here are 7 T cell receptor beta chains from one sample, sequenced in a study of blood T cell repertoires in COVID-19. Profiling relied on immunoSEQ multiplex PCR, and the TCRdb table lists in-frame clones only, not all of them. Among approximately 190,000 clones listed, about four fifths were seen once. Sequenced: PBMCs or T cells enriched from blood (not recorded which). These receptor sequences come from a man aged 40-55 years who had recovered from COVID-19.

The rearrangement links TRBV12-3 or TRBV12-4 to TRBJ2-2; the D is unclear. With 5 bases removed from V and 0 bases from J, the gap between germline ends came to 4 bases. This CDR3 contains 13 residues. CDR3: CASSLSNTGELFF. The CDR3 region has the DNA TGTGCCAGCAGTCTTTCGAACACCGGGGAGCTGTTTTTT.

The genes are TRBV11-2 and TRBJ1-2; TRBD1 is a possible D gene (5 bases). Germline assignment: CDR1 SGHAT and CDR2 FQNNGV. The V end lost 3 bases, the J end lost 7 bases, and 12 bases lay between the germline ends. The CDR3 extends over 13 amino acids. CDR3 sequence (DNA): TGTGCCAGCAGCTTTCAGGGAAGAGGTGGCTACACCTTC. It specifies CASSFQGRGGYTF.

The V and J genes are TRBV6-5 and TRBJ1-1; the match to TRBD1 covers 9 bases. The CDR3 is 13 residues long. V was pared by 10 bases and J by 5 bases, with 8 bases of the junction left unmatched. CDR1 and CDR2 from the germline V gene are MNHEY and SVGAGI. This CDR3 is CANRQGVGTEAFF. CDR3 in DNA: TGTGCCAATAGACAGGGGGTGGGAACTGAAGCTTTCTTT.

The sample holds one count of this clone. This CDR3 is CASSPQEQGISRDTQYF. The CDR3 DNA follows: TGTGCCAGCTCACCACAGGAACAGGGGATCTCTAGAGATACGCAGTATTTT. The gene calls are TRBV18 and TRBJ2-3; TRBD1 matches 7 bases. V lost 1 base to trimming and J lost 5 bases; unmatched junction nucleotides: 12. The CDR3 totals 17 residues. Germline values: CDR1 KGHSH, CDR2 LQKENI. The entire variable domain, with the rest obtained from reference TRBV18 and TRBJ2-3, is as follows: NAGVMQNPRHLVRRRGQEARLRCSPMKGHSHVYWYRQLPEEGLKFMVYLQKENIIDESGMPKERFSAEFPKEGPSILRIQQVVRGDSAAYFCASSPQEQGISRDTQYFGPGTRLTVL.

The chain recombines TRBV4-1 with TRBJ1-6; the match to TRBD1 covers 9 bases. This CDR3 is 15 amino acids long. The J segment lost 8 bases and the V segment lost 3 bases, leaving 5 bases of the junction unmatched. The V gene's germline CDR1 is MGHRA and CDR2 YSYEKL. CDR3 bases: TGCGCCAGCAGCCAGGAGGGACAGGGAGATTCACCCCTCCACTTT. It is translated as CASSQEGQGDSPLHF.

The V and J genes are TRBV29-1 and TRBJ1-2; perhaps TRBD1 as D (6 bases). This CDR3 spans 14 amino acids. Between the trimmed V and J ends, which lost 6 bases and 8 bases, there was a span of 22 bases. Germline V gene data show CDR1 as SQVTM and CDR2 as ANQGSEA. The CDR3 here is CSVAPPLGARGYTF. The CDR3 DNA reads TGCAGCGTGGCCCCCCCTCTGGGGGCGAGAGGCTACACCTTC.

The chain carries TRBV4-1 and TRBJ1-4; TRBD1 is a possible D gene (6 bases). Looked up from germline, CDR1 is MGHRA and CDR2 is YSYEKL. The CDR3 runs 17 residues. V lost 1 base to trimming and J lost 1 base, with 13 bases between them. Written as DNA, the CDR3 is TGCGCCAGCAGCCAAGTCTTCCCCAGGGGAACTAATGAAAAACTGTTTTTT. Protein: CASSQVFPRGTNEKLFF.